This T cell receptor beta chain was captured by sequencing in a study of patients and donors after allogeneic stem cell transplantation (TCRdb year 2020). Libraries were prepared through RT-PCR. The sequencing machine was a NextSeq 550. TCRdb ran its own pipeline on the public reads, namely fastp trimming at Q25 and MiXCR clone calling, and kept in-frame beta chains. CDR3 protein duplicates are merged, each entry listing the most common genes and DNA. In this sample the table shows 900,000 to 1,000,000 distinct CDR3 sequences, approximately 18% of which occur a single time. 6% of the sample rests with the top ten. The CDR3 covers 17 residues, taking in both the cysteine and the phenylalanine. Of all the DNA, just the CDR3 is kept, 51 bases in frame from base 1. CDR1 is given as DFQATT and CDR2 as SNEGSKA, both from the germline V gene (reference sequence). V has 6 bases trimmed and J has 0 bases trimmed; junction bases matching no gene number 11.

This clonotype was detected a few times. The antigen this receptor binds is unknown. Qualities for individual bases were not recorded, and no much larger clone is one base off. Recombination linked TRBV20-1 to TRBJ2-3; TRBD2 lines up with 11 middle nucleotides. The sample was blood, either unsorted or a sorted T cell fraction (not recorded which). This sequence was found in a human donor who was either an allogeneic HSCT recipient or a stem cell or donor lymphocyte infusion donor (not recorded which). It is not recorded whose cells these are; they may come from a transplant donor. The CDR3 here reads CSAIGLAGSISTDTQYF. The DNA is TGCAGTGCGATCGGACTAGCGGGTTCGATTAGCACAGATACGCAGTATTTT.